Below, 3 T cell receptor beta chains from the same sample are listed, as sequenced in a study of blood T cell repertoires in COVID-19. Method: immunoSEQ multiplex PCR; TCRdb's copy keeps in-frame clones and lacks some. The sample has over 200,000 clones, roughly 90% seen once. Sequences were obtained from PBMCs or T cells enriched from blood (not recorded which). All receptors come from a man aged 25 to 40 who had been exposed to COVID-19.

The V gene is TRBV30, the J gene TRBJ1-4; tentative D call: TRBD1 (5 bases). Looked up from germline, CDR1 is GTSNPN and CDR2 is SVGIG (reference sequence). Trimming took off 4 bases at V and 7 bases at J, with 19 bases between the two ends. The CDR3 totals 15 residues. The CDR3 coding sequence is TGTGCCTGGAAAACCCAAAGGAGGGGAGGTGAAAAACTGTTTTTT. This gives the protein CAWKTQRRGGEKLFF.

The chain combines TRBV19 with TRBJ2-7, with TRBD2 as a possible D gene (6 bases). The CDR3 runs to 16 residues. Looked up from germline, CDR1 is LNHDA and CDR2 is SQIVND (reference sequence). V was pared by 0 bases and J by 2 bases, with 14 bases between. CDR3 nucleotide sequence: TGTGCCAGTAGTATAGATAACGGGGCGGGGACCTACGAGCAGTACTTC. This sequence encodes CASSIDNGAGTYEQYF.

J is TRBJ1-6 and V is TRBV2; D remains ambiguous. This CDR3 spans 14 amino acids. V dropped 5 bases and J dropped 4 bases, with 9 bases sitting between them. CDR1 and CDR2 from the germline V gene are SNHLY and FYNNEI. CDR3 sequence: CASSWSVYNSPLHF. The CDR3 region has the DNA TGTGCCAGCAGTTGGTCAGTGTATAATTCACCCCTCCACTTT.